This TCR beta chain was observed in a study of T cells in Graves' hyperthyroidism and ophthalmopathy. Regions amplified from RNA transcripts were the TCR beta CDR3 regions. The study used the HTBI primer set for a first-round RT-PCR of the TCR CDR3. TCRdb recomputed calls from the multiplex PCR reads with MiXCR, one row per CDR3 protein. The sample holds 450,000 to 650,000 distinct CDR3 sequences, approximately 17% seen once. Disease duration was under 3 months in the ophthalmopathy patients, who also had a Clinical Activity Score of at least 3 and a NOSPECS grade of at least 4. This CDR3 contains 15 residues. Trimming shortened V by 1 base and J by 2 bases, and 11 bases separated the two germline ends. The germline gives CDR1 SEHNR, CDR2 FQNEAQ (reference sequence).

The V and J genes are TRBV7-9 and TRBJ1-1; no clear D gene. This sequence originates from a woman aged 18-35 years with Graves' ophthalmopathy. Sequenced material: blood. This chain's CDR3 is CASSLEARSNTEAFF. The CDR3 DNA sequence: TGTGCCAGCAGCTTAGAAGCCAGGTCAAACACTGAAGCTTTCTTT. Supplemented by reference TRBV7-9 and TRBJ1-1, the full variable domain reads DTGVSQNPRHKITKRGQNVTFRCDPISEHNRLYWYRQTLGQGPEFLTYFQNEAQLEKSRLLSDRFSAERPKGSFSTLEIQRTEQGDSAMYLCASSLEARSNTEAFFGQGTRLTVV.